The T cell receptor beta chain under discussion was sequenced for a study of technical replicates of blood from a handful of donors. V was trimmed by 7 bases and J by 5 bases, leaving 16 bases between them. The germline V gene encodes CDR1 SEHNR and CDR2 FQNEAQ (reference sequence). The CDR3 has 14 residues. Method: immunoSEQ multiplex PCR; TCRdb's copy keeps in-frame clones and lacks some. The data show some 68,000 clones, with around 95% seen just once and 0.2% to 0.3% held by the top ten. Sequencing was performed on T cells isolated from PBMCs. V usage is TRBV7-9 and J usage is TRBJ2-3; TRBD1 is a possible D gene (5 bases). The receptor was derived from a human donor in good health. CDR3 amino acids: CASILVTGVDTQYF. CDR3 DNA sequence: TGTGCCAGCATCCTAGTTACAGGAGTAGATACGCAGTATTTT.